The source of this T cell receptor beta chain is a study of radiotherapy plus CTLA-4 blockade in lung cancer. Study in general: With roughly a third of patients having disease control, objective responses were seen in approximately 19%.

People whose metastatic non-small-cell lung cancer was chemo-refractory got focal radiation along with CTLA-4 blockade by ipilimumab. TCRdb's copy holds only in-frame clones and misses some; the assay was immunoSEQ multiplex PCR. The data hold 110,000 or so clones, with more than 65% observed a single time. Germline V gives CDR1 LNHDA, CDR2 SQIVND (reference sequence). The CDR3 extends over 13 amino acids. The V end lost 3 bases, the J end lost 5 bases, and 10 bases lay between the germline ends. The chain has TRBV19 and TRBJ2-5; tentative D call: TRBD1 (6 bases). This specimen was peripheral blood, taken from a patient treated with radiotherapy plus ipilimumab. The sequence came from a human donor with non-small cell lung cancer who had a partial response to radiotherapy plus ipilimumab. In nucleotides, the CDR3 is TGTGCCAGTAGTATCAGGGGTGGTGAGACCCAGTACTTC. Its protein is CASSIRGGETQYF.